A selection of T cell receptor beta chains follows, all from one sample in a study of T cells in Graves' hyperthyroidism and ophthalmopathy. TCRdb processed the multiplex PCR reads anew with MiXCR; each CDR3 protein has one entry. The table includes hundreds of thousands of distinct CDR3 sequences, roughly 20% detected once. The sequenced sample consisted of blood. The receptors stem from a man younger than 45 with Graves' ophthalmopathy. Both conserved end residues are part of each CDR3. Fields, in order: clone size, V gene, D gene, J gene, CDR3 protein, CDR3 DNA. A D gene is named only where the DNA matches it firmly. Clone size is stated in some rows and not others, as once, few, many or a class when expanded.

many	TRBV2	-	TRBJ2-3	CASPPGTDSTDTQYF	TGTGCCAGTCCCCCCGGGACGGACTCCACAGATACGCAGTATTTT
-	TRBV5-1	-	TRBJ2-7	CASNLGLEQYF	TGCGCCAGTAATCTCGGCCTCGAGCAGTACTTC
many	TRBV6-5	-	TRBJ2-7	CASSYSGGGSHEQYF	TGTGCCAGCAGTTACTCGGGGGGAGGCTCCCACGAGCAGTACTTC
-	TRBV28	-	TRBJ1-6	CASSLALVRSPLHF	TGTGCCAGCAGTTTAGCTTTGGTCCGTTCACCCCTCCACTTT
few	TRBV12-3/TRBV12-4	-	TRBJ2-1	CASRDTSSVYNEQFF	TGTGCCAGCAGAGACACTAGCTCTGTCTACAATGAGCAGTTCTTC
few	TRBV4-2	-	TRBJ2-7	CASSQGDGLYEQYF	TGTGCCAGCAGCCAGGGGGACGGATTATACGAGCAGTACTTC
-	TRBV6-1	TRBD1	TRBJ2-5	CASTKTGRETQYF	TGTGCCAGCACTAAGACAGGGCGAGAGACCCAGTACTTC
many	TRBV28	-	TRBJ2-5	CASTLSGTETQYF	TGTGCCAGCACGTTGTCAGGGACAGAGACCCAGTACTTC
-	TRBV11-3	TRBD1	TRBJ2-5	CASSQGGTGAETQYF	TGTGCCAGCAGCCAAGGGGGGACAGGGGCAGAGACCCAGTACTTC
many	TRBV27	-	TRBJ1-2	CASSLSGANYGYTF	TGTGCCAGCAGCTTGTCAGGTGCTAACTATGGCTACACCTTC
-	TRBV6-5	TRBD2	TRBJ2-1	CASSYGSSGRANEQFF	TGTGCCAGCAGTTACGGCTCTAGCGGGAGGGCCAATGAGCAGTTCTTC
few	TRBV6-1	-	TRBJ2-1	CASSTGTPYNEQFF	TGTGCCAGCAGTACCGGGACTCCCTACAATGAGCAGTTCTTC
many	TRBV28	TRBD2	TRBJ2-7	CASRGVERSSYEQYF	TGTGCCAGCCGGGGGGTTGAGCGGAGCTCCTACGAGCAGTACTTC
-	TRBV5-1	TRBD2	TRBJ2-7	CASSRAGGNEQYF	TGCGCCAGCAGCCGAGCGGGAGGAAACGAGCAGTACTTC
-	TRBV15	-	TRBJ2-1	CATSRDRWNNEQFF	TGTGCCACCAGCAGAGATCGTTGGAACAATGAGCAGTTCTTC
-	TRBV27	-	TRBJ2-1	CASSSRGGTSVNEQFF	TGTGCCAGCAGTTCCCGAGGAGGTACCTCTGTCAATGAGCAGTTCTTC
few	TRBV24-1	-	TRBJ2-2	CATSDLGGKLNTGELFF	TGTGCCACCAGTGATTTAGGCGGGAAGCTGAACACCGGGGAGCTGTTTTTT